The clone carrying this TCR beta chain was detected a few times. The data were taken from a study of T-cell memory formation after mild COVID-19. TCRdb processed the 5' RACE reads anew with MiXCR; each CDR3 protein has one entry. This sample carries around 300,000 distinct CDR3 sequences, around 15% of them seen once, and the ten largest clones take 22%. Germline V lookup: CDR1 KGHSH, CDR2 LQKENI. CDR3 size: 16 residues. V was pared by 1 base and J by 3 bases, with 5 bases of the junction left unmatched. Sequencing used PBMCs or a T cell subset sorted from them (not recorded which). This TCR derives from a man aged 18-30 years who had mild COVID-19 (a few samples of this study predate the infection). Cell type and time point are not known. The chain combines TRBV18 with TRBJ1-4; 7 nucleotides align to TRBD1. The CDR3 loop reads CASSPQTGTANEKLFF. Here the CDR3 DNA reads TGTGCCAGCTCACCACAGACCGGGACAGCTAATGAAAAACTGTTTTTT.